This section outlines one T cell receptor beta chain sequence together with its context. TCRdb re-analysed the RT-PCR reads in MiXCR, keeping a single row per CDR3 protein. The sample lists about 680,000 distinct CDR3 sequences, approximately 15% occurring once. The V gene's germline CDR1 is SGHTA and CDR2 FQGNSA. The CDR3 totals 13 residues. V lost 1 base and J 2 bases, leaving 5 bases between the germline ends. This sequence joins TRBV7-2 and TRBJ1-2; D uncertain. Specimen: memory CD4+ T cells from blood. The TCR comes from a female donor in good health, serving as a healthy control. The CDR3 DNA reads as TGTGCCAGCAGCTTAGGGATGAACTATGGCTACACCTTC. Protein sequence: CASSLGMNYGYTF.